A selection of T cell receptor beta chains follows, all from one sample in a study of vaccination and CD4 T cells after COVID-19. Their target antigens are unknown. MiXCR, applied by TCRdb to the PCR reads, yields one record per CDR3 protein. The sample contains fewer than 15,000 distinct CDR3 sequences, roughly 34% of which appear only once. The sequencing input was cultured CD4+ T cells from blood. The origin of the receptors is a human donor with COVID-19. Each CDR3 is given with its conserved first and last residue. D genes are given only for firm matches. Clone size, where shown, is once, few, many, or a class for clones that have expanded.

v_call: TRBV15
d_call: NA
clone_size: NA
j_call: TRBJ2-1
cdr3_nt: TGTGCCACCAGCAGCCCAGCTCGGAATGAGCAGTTCTTC
cdr3_aa: CATSSPARNEQFF

v_call: TRBV5-1
d_call: NA
clone_size: few
j_call: TRBJ1-1
cdr3_nt: TGCGCCAGCAGCTTGGTGTCAGGGGCAACGACTGAAGCTTTCTTT
cdr3_aa: CASSLVSGATTEAFF

v_call: TRBV7-2
d_call: TRBD1
clone_size: NA
j_call: TRBJ2-5
cdr3_nt: TGTGCCAGCAGCCCCGACGGACAGGGGGTGACCCAGTACTTC
cdr3_aa: CASSPDGQGVTQYF

v_call: TRBV2
d_call: NA
clone_size: NA
j_call: TRBJ2-2
cdr3_nt: TGTGCCACCAAAACGGCGGGGTTGGTCGGGGAGCTGTTTTTT
cdr3_aa: CATKTAGLVGELFF

v_call: TRBV11-2
d_call: TRBD1
clone_size: few
j_call: TRBJ1-1
cdr3_nt: TGTGCCAGCAGCCCACGGACAGGGGAGGGTGAAGCTTTCTTT
cdr3_aa: CASSPRTGEGEAFF

v_call: TRBV19
d_call: NA
clone_size: few
j_call: TRBJ2-2
cdr3_nt: TGTGCCAGTAGTATAGGACTACAGGCGGGGACCGGGGAGCTGTTTTTT
cdr3_aa: CASSIGLQAGTGELFF

v_call: TRBV27
d_call: NA
clone_size: NA
j_call: TRBJ1-2
cdr3_nt: TGTGCCAGCAGTTTTCGCTGGGCGGGTGGCTACACCTTC
cdr3_aa: CASSFRWAGGYTF

v_call: TRBV10-2
d_call: NA
clone_size: NA
j_call: TRBJ1-1
cdr3_nt: TGCGCCAGCAGTAACGAAGGGACGAAGACGAACACTGAAGCTTTCTTT
cdr3_aa: CASSNEGTKTNTEAFF

v_call: TRBV27
d_call: NA
clone_size: few
j_call: TRBJ2-2
cdr3_nt: TGTGCCAGCAAGGCAGGGCGAGTTTACACCGGGGAGCTGTTTTTT
cdr3_aa: CASKAGRVYTGELFF

v_call: TRBV6-1
d_call: NA
clone_size: few
j_call: TRBJ1-4
cdr3_nt: TGTGCCAGCAGCGCTAGCGGTGGAGCTAATGAAAAACTGTTTTTT
cdr3_aa: CASSASGGANEKLFF

v_call: TRBV30
d_call: NA
clone_size: few
j_call: TRBJ1-5
cdr3_nt: TGTGCCTGGAGTGACCAACCGGTCAATCAGCCCCAGCATTTT
cdr3_aa: CAWSDQPVNQPQHF

v_call: TRBV12-5
d_call: NA
clone_size: NA
j_call: TRBJ1-2
cdr3_nt: TGTGCTAGTGGTTTGGAAAAACTAAGGGCTGACTATGGCTACACCTTC
cdr3_aa: CASGLEKLRADYGYTF

v_call: TRBV6-5
d_call: NA
clone_size: NA
j_call: TRBJ2-3
cdr3_nt: TGTGCCAGCAGTTTAGGGGACTCCTTCACAGATGCGCAGTATTTT
cdr3_aa: CASSLGDSFTDAQYF

v_call: TRBV24-1
d_call: TRBD1
clone_size: few
j_call: TRBJ1-2
cdr3_nt: TGTGCCACCAGTGATCCCGGGACAGGGCATGGCTACACCTTC
cdr3_aa: CATSDPGTGHGYTF

v_call: TRBV6-1
d_call: NA
clone_size: once
j_call: TRBJ2-1
cdr3_nt: TGCGCCAGCAGTGTCTCCTACAATGAGCAGTTCTTC
cdr3_aa: CASSVSYNEQFF

v_call: TRBV6-5
d_call: TRBD1
clone_size: NA
j_call: TRBJ2-7
cdr3_nt: TGTGCCAGCAGTTACTATGGACAGGGGGTTTCCTACGAGCAGTACTTC
cdr3_aa: CASSYYGQGVSYEQYF

v_call: TRBV11-2
d_call: NA
clone_size: few
j_call: TRBJ2-7
cdr3_nt: TGTGCCAGCAGCTTATCCCGGGCAGGCAATATCTACGAGCAGTACTTC
cdr3_aa: CASSLSRAGNIYEQYF

v_call: TRBV6-1
d_call: NA
clone_size: NA
j_call: TRBJ1-2
cdr3_nt: TGTGCCAGCATAGGGACGGTTGGCTACACCTTC
cdr3_aa: CASIGTVGYTF

v_call: TRBV12-3/TRBV12-4
d_call: TRBD1
clone_size: NA
j_call: TRBJ2-1
cdr3_nt: TGTGCCAGCACCCTTCGTATTTCCTTCACCTCCGACAGGGGGCGTGGGATTGGGCAGTTCTTC
cdr3_aa: CASTLRISFTSDRGRGIGQFF

v_call: TRBV20-1
d_call: NA
clone_size: few
j_call: TRBJ1-1
cdr3_nt: TGCAGTGCCCCACGGGGGGGGGGGAACACTGAAGCTTTCTTT
cdr3_aa: CSAPRGGGNTEAFF

v_call: TRBV5-6
d_call: NA
clone_size: NA
j_call: TRBJ1-2
cdr3_nt: TGTGCCAGCAGCTGGGGGTCCAGGGTTATCGATGGCTACACCTTC
cdr3_aa: CASSWGSRVIDGYTF

v_call: TRBV10-1
d_call: NA
clone_size: NA
j_call: TRBJ2-5
cdr3_nt: TGCGCCAGCAGTGAGTCGGGGATTCCCCAAGAGACCCAGTACTTC
cdr3_aa: CASSESGIPQETQYF

v_call: TRBV6-4
d_call: NA
clone_size: few
j_call: TRBJ2-1
cdr3_nt: TGTGCCAGCAGTGTGGGTGAGAGCTATGAGCAGTTCTTC
cdr3_aa: CASSVGESYEQFF

v_call: TRBV20-1
d_call: NA
clone_size: NA
j_call: TRBJ2-4
cdr3_nt: TGCAGTGCTACCCCCCGGGGGGCGATAGCCAAAAACATTCAGTACTTC
cdr3_aa: CSATPRGAIAKNIQYF

v_call: TRBV25-1
d_call: TRBD1
clone_size: once
j_call: TRBJ1-5
cdr3_nt: TGTGCCAGCAGTGAATCCGGGACAGGTTATCAGCCCCAGCATTTT
cdr3_aa: CASSESGTGYQPQHF

v_call: TRBV11-2
d_call: NA
clone_size: NA
j_call: TRBJ1-2
cdr3_nt: TGTGCCAGCAGCTTAATATTCGGAGCAGATGGCTACACCTTC
cdr3_aa: CASSLIFGADGYTF

v_call: TRBV28
d_call: TRBD1
clone_size: few
j_call: TRBJ1-5
cdr3_nt: TGTGCCAGCAGCAAAACAGGGGCGGGGGGCAATCAGCCCCAGCATTTT
cdr3_aa: CASSKTGAGGNQPQHF

v_call: TRBV5-4
d_call: TRBD1
clone_size: few
j_call: TRBJ1-1
cdr3_nt: TGTGCCAGCAGCTCTTTTACCTCGGGACAGGCCACCGATGCTTTCTTT
cdr3_aa: CASSSFTSGQATDAFF

v_call: TRBV7-2
d_call: TRBD1
clone_size: NA
j_call: TRBJ1-1
cdr3_nt: TGTGCCAGCAGCTTAGATCTTGCAGGGGGCGGGGCTTTCTTT
cdr3_aa: CASSLDLAGGGAFF

v_call: TRBV27
d_call: TRBD1
clone_size: NA
j_call: TRBJ1-1
cdr3_nt: TGTGCCAGCCGCCCGGGGGGACAGGGCCTGGGGTTGAACACTGAAGCTTTCTTT
cdr3_aa: CASRPGGQGLGLNTEAFF

v_call: TRBV18
d_call: NA
clone_size: NA
j_call: TRBJ2-3
cdr3_nt: TGTGCCAGTGAGACAGGCACAGATACGCAGTATTTT
cdr3_aa: CASETGTDTQYF

v_call: TRBV7-9
d_call: NA
clone_size: NA
j_call: TRBJ1-1
cdr3_nt: TGTGCCAGCAGCTTTCTCGGGAGTGAAGCTTTCTTT
cdr3_aa: CASSFLGSEAFF

v_call: TRBV12-3/TRBV12-4
d_call: NA
clone_size: NA
j_call: TRBJ1-2
cdr3_nt: TGTGCCAGCACGGCAGGAGGACACTATGGCTACACCTTC
cdr3_aa: CASTAGGHYGYTF

v_call: TRBV6-2/TRBV6-3
d_call: NA
clone_size: few
j_call: TRBJ2-7
cdr3_nt: TGTGCCAGCAGAACCGGGACAAGATACGAGCAGTACTTC
cdr3_aa: CASRTGTRYEQYF

v_call: TRBV20-1
d_call: TRBD2
clone_size: NA
j_call: TRBJ2-5
cdr3_nt: TGCAGTGCTCCCTGGACTAGCGGGGGCCCGGGGGCCCAGTACTTC
cdr3_aa: CSAPWTSGGPGAQYF

v_call: TRBV6-5
d_call: NA
clone_size: NA
j_call: TRBJ2-3
cdr3_nt: TGTGCCAGCAGTTACCGATCGAGCACAGATACGCAGTATTTT
cdr3_aa: CASSYRSSTDTQYF

v_call: TRBV30
d_call: TRBD2
clone_size: few
j_call: TRBJ2-4
cdr3_nt: TGTGCCTGGACTCAGGGACTAGCGGGGGGGGGAAACATTCAGTACTTC
cdr3_aa: CAWTQGLAGGGNIQYF

v_call: TRBV25-1
d_call: NA
clone_size: NA
j_call: TRBJ1-1
cdr3_nt: TGTGCCAGCAGCACCGGACGGAGGAACACTGAAGCTTTCTTT
cdr3_aa: CASSTGRRNTEAFF

v_call: TRBV27
d_call: NA
clone_size: few
j_call: TRBJ2-7
cdr3_nt: TGTGCCAGCAGTCCCCGAGGCGCCAGCTCCTACGAGCAGTACTTC
cdr3_aa: CASSPRGASSYEQYF

v_call: TRBV6-5
d_call: NA
clone_size: few
j_call: TRBJ1-6
cdr3_nt: TGTGCCAGCAGTTCCAACCCGGACAGAGGTGGTACACCCCTCCACTTT
cdr3_aa: CASSSNPDRGGTPLHF

v_call: TRBV27
d_call: NA
clone_size: NA
j_call: TRBJ1-5
cdr3_nt: TGTGCCAGCAGTTTACGGGGACTTGGGCAGCCCCAGCATTTT
cdr3_aa: CASSLRGLGQPQHF

v_call: TRBV6-1
d_call: NA
clone_size: NA
j_call: TRBJ2-5
cdr3_nt: TGTGCCAGCAGTCCTGGCCGAACCTCAATCCAAGAGACCCAGTACTTC
cdr3_aa: CASSPGRTSIQETQYF

v_call: TRBV20-1
d_call: TRBD1
clone_size: NA
j_call: TRBJ1-5
cdr3_nt: TGCAGTGCCCCGACAGGGAACTATCAGCCCCAGCATTTT
cdr3_aa: CSAPTGNYQPQHF

v_call: TRBV27
d_call: NA
clone_size: medium-sized
j_call: TRBJ1-5
cdr3_nt: TGTGCCAGCAGTTTTAACGGACGGAATAGCAATCAGCCCCAGCATTTT
cdr3_aa: CASSFNGRNSNQPQHF

v_call: TRBV11-3
d_call: NA
clone_size: once
j_call: TRBJ1-1
cdr3_nt: TGTGCCAGCAGCTATGCAGTCATGAACACTGAAGCTTTCTTT
cdr3_aa: CASSYAVMNTEAFF

v_call: TRBV7-3
d_call: NA
clone_size: NA
j_call: TRBJ1-5
cdr3_nt: TGTGCCAGCAGCCTTGGGTCAGGCAATCAGCCCCAGCATTTT
cdr3_aa: CASSLGSGNQPQHF

v_call: TRBV11-2
d_call: TRBD1
clone_size: NA
j_call: TRBJ2-3
cdr3_nt: TGTGCCAGCAGTTTACAACCCACCCACAGGGGAGATACGCAGTATTTT
cdr3_aa: CASSLQPTHRGDTQYF

v_call: TRBV15
d_call: NA
clone_size: NA
j_call: TRBJ1-4
cdr3_nt: TGTGCCACCAGCAGAGATGGGGGCAGGAGTAATGAAAAACTGTTTTTT
cdr3_aa: CATSRDGGRSNEKLFF

v_call: TRBV6-5
d_call: NA
clone_size: few
j_call: TRBJ1-3
cdr3_nt: TGTGCCAGCAGTTACGGCAGGGGATACACCATATATTTT
cdr3_aa: CASSYGRGYTIYF

v_call: TRBV18
d_call: TRBD1
clone_size: NA
j_call: TRBJ1-5
cdr3_nt: TGTGCCAGCTCCCGGGACAGCCCAAATCAGCCCCAGCATTTT
cdr3_aa: CASSRDSPNQPQHF

v_call: TRBV7-9
d_call: NA
clone_size: NA
j_call: TRBJ2-3
cdr3_nt: TGTGCCAGCAGCTGGCCTGCGGCATTGGTAAACACAGATACGCAGTATTTT
cdr3_aa: CASSWPAALVNTDTQYF

v_call: TRBV2
d_call: NA
clone_size: NA
j_call: TRBJ1-2
cdr3_nt: TGTGCCAGCAGGGCAGGGGCCTATGGCTACACCTTC
cdr3_aa: CASRAGAYGYTF

v_call: TRBV25-1
d_call: TRBD1
clone_size: large
j_call: TRBJ1-5
cdr3_nt: TGTGCCAGCAGTACACAGGGGCTCAATCAGCCCCAGCATTTT
cdr3_aa: CASSTQGLNQPQHF

v_call: TRBV5-5
d_call: NA
clone_size: NA
j_call: TRBJ1-1
cdr3_nt: TGTGCCAGCAGCTTGGCAAGGGGGGAGTACACTGAAGCTTTCTTT
cdr3_aa: CASSLARGEYTEAFF